A selection of T cell receptor beta chains follows, all from one sample in a study of post-analysis software for immune sequencing data. TCRdb reprocessed the PCR reads via MiXCR and lists one record per CDR3 protein. Seen here are about 680,000 distinct CDR3 sequences, 55% to 70% observed once, and the top ten hold approximately 10%. Sequencing was performed on blood. These receptors came from a girl aged 2 to 9 with multiple sclerosis. Each CDR3 is given with its conserved first and last residue. The order of the fields is J gene, V gene, clone size, D gene, CDR3 DNA, CDR3 protein. A D gene is named only where the DNA matches it firmly. Clone size is shown for a subset of rows, as once, few, many or a class of expanded clone.

J: TRBJ2-7; V: TRBV5-1; size: NA; D: TRBD1; DNA: TGCGCCAGCAGCCAAGGGGGCGTATCCTACGAGCAGTACTTC; CDR3: CASSQGGVSYEQYF
J: TRBJ2-5; V: TRBV7-9; size: once; D: NA; DNA: TGTGCCAGCAGCCGGGGGTTCGAAGAGACCCAGTACTTC; CDR3: CASSRGFEETQYF
J: TRBJ2-5; V: TRBV15; size: NA; D: NA; DNA: TGTGCCACCAGCAGAGATCTACTATCGGAGACCCAGTACTTC; CDR3: CATSRDLLSETQYF
J: TRBJ2-3; V: TRBV27; size: NA; D: TRBD2; DNA: TGTGCCAGCGCGGGAGGGGCAACAGATACGCAGTATTTT; CDR3: CASAGGATDTQYF
J: TRBJ2-1; V: TRBV10-3; size: NA; D: NA; DNA: TGTGCCATCAGTGGATCATTGAGCGGACCTAGAGAGCAGTTCTTC; CDR3: CAISGSLSGPREQFF
J: TRBJ2-3; V: TRBV5-1; size: few; D: NA; DNA: TGCGCCAGTAAGGGGGGAAGCACAGATACGCAGTATTTT; CDR3: CASKGGSTDTQYF
J: TRBJ2-3; V: TRBV15; size: NA; D: TRBD1; DNA: TGTGCCACCACCGGGACAGGGGACCCTATCACAGATACGCAGTATTTT; CDR3: CATTGTGDPITDTQYF
J: TRBJ2-3; V: TRBV20-1; size: NA; D: TRBD2; DNA: TGCAGTGCTAGGGGTGGACTAGCGGCAAGCACAGATACGCAGTATTTT; CDR3: CSARGGLAASTDTQYF
J: TRBJ2-7; V: TRBV27; size: NA; D: NA; DNA: TGTGCCAGCAGTTTCGGGACGGCTCCTAACGAGCAGTACTTC; CDR3: CASSFGTAPNEQYF
J: TRBJ2-1; V: TRBV10-3; size: NA; D: TRBD2; DNA: TGTGCCATCAGTGATCTTAGCGGGAGGAATGAGCAGTTCTTC; CDR3: CAISDLSGRNEQFF
J: TRBJ2-3; V: TRBV10-3; size: NA; D: TRBD2; DNA: TGTGCCATCAGACCGGGACTAGCGTCAGATACGCAGTATTTT; CDR3: CAIRPGLASDTQYF
J: TRBJ1-2; V: TRBV27; size: NA; D: NA; DNA: TGTGCCAGCAGTTCCACTTGGGCCCCAACCAACTATGGCTACACCTTC; CDR3: CASSSTWAPTNYGYTF
J: TRBJ1-5; V: TRBV11-2; size: many; D: NA; DNA: TGTGCCAGCAGCTTCGGGGAAAATCAGCCCCAGCATTTT; CDR3: CASSFGENQPQHF
J: TRBJ2-7; V: TRBV11-2; size: many; D: TRBD1; DNA: TGTGCCAGCAGCTTGGGACAGGGACCCTACGAGCAGTACTTC; CDR3: CASSLGQGPYEQYF
J: TRBJ2-7; V: TRBV18; size: NA; D: NA; DNA: TGTGCTAGAATGAAGGGGGAGCCGCAGTACTTC; CDR3: CARMKGEPQYF
J: TRBJ1-2; V: TRBV12-3/TRBV12-4; size: NA; D: NA; DNA: TGTGCCAGCAGCCTCGATAGCGGAGACTATGGCTACACCTTC; CDR3: CASSLDSGDYGYTF
J: TRBJ2-5; V: TRBV10-3; size: NA; D: TRBD1; DNA: TGTGCCATCAGTGATGGACAGGGGTTAATCCAAGAGACCCAGTACTTC; CDR3: CAISDGQGLIQETQYF
J: TRBJ1-6; V: TRBV29-1; size: NA; D: TRBD1; DNA: TGCAGCGTTCCTGGACAGGGAGAGAATAATTCACCCCTCCACTTT; CDR3: CSVPGQGENNSPLHF
J: TRBJ2-1; V: TRBV6-6; size: NA; D: NA; DNA: TGTGCCAGCAGTTACAGGGACGGGGATGAGCAGTTCTTC; CDR3: CASSYRDGDEQFF
J: TRBJ2-7; V: TRBV5-1; size: NA; D: NA; DNA: TGCGCCAGCAGCTTGGATTTGCAATCAGGTGTGTCCTACGAGCAGTACTTC; CDR3: CASSLDLQSGVSYEQYF
J: TRBJ2-3; V: TRBV21-1; size: NA; D: NA; DNA: TGTGCCAGCAGCAAGGGGGGGACTAGCGGGGTTTTCACAGATACGCAGTATTTT; CDR3: CASSKGGTSGVFTDTQYF
J: TRBJ2-1; V: TRBV4-1; size: NA; D: TRBD1; DNA: TGTGCCAGCAGCCCGATCACAGGGGGCAATGAGCAGTTCTTC; CDR3: CASSPITGGNEQFF
J: TRBJ2-2; V: TRBV29-1; size: NA; D: TRBD1; DNA: TGCAGCGTTTCCCGACAGGGGCGCGCCGGGGAGCTGTTTTTT; CDR3: CSVSRQGRAGELFF
J: TRBJ2-1; V: TRBV10-3; size: few; D: NA; DNA: TGTGCCATCAGTGTTGAGGATGAGCAGTTCTTC; CDR3: CAISVEDEQFF
J: TRBJ2-1; V: TRBV29-1; size: NA; D: TRBD2; DNA: TGCAGCGTTGAATGGGCTAGCGGGATTAGCTCCTACAATGAGCAGTTCTTC; CDR3: CSVEWASGISSYNEQFF
J: TRBJ2-1; V: TRBV6-6; size: few; D: NA; DNA: TGTGCCAGCAGTGCCAGTATAGGCTATTGGGAGTTCTTC; CDR3: CASSASIGYWEFF
J: TRBJ2-1; V: TRBV28; size: NA; D: NA; DNA: TGTGCCAGCAGACCTAGCCGCCGGTACAATGAGCAGTTCTTC; CDR3: CASRPSRRYNEQFF
J: TRBJ1-1; V: TRBV7-9; size: NA; D: NA; DNA: TGTGCCAGCAGCTTAGGGGGTGAGAACACTGAAGCTTTCTTT; CDR3: CASSLGGENTEAFF
J: TRBJ1-5; V: TRBV12-5; size: NA; D: NA; DNA: TGTGCTAGTGGTTTGGCCGGACAGTTGGGAGGTCAGCCCCAGCATTTT; CDR3: CASGLAGQLGGQPQHF
J: TRBJ2-6; V: TRBV7-2; size: NA; D: NA; DNA: TGTGCCAGCAGCTTGCCAAACTCTGGGGCCAACGTCCTGACTTTC; CDR3: CASSLPNSGANVLTF
J: TRBJ2-7; V: TRBV7-3; size: many; D: NA; DNA: TGTGCCAGCAGCTTCGGCCCCCCTCCCTACGAGCAGTACTTC; CDR3: CASSFGPPPYEQYF
J: TRBJ1-2; V: TRBV10-3; size: NA; D: TRBD1; DNA: TGTGCCATCAGACCGGGACAGGCCACTAACTATGGCTACACCTTC; CDR3: CAIRPGQATNYGYTF
J: TRBJ2-1; V: TRBV29-1; size: NA; D: TRBD1; DNA: TGCAGCGTTGCGCAATCCGGGACAGGGAACAATGAGCAGTTCTTC; CDR3: CSVAQSGTGNNEQFF
J: TRBJ2-6; V: TRBV20-1; size: NA; D: NA; DNA: TGCAGTGCTAGTTCCGGGGCCTCCTCTGGGGCCAACGTCCTGACTTTC; CDR3: CSASSGASSGANVLTF
J: TRBJ2-1; V: TRBV7-9; size: NA; D: TRBD1; DNA: TGTGCCAGCAGCTTGTCCGGGACAGGGGTGGAAAATGAGCAGTTCTTC; CDR3: CASSLSGTGVENEQFF
J: TRBJ2-3; V: TRBV29-1; size: few; D: TRBD1; DNA: TGCAGCGTCGGGGGACAGGGGTCAGATACGCAGTATTTT; CDR3: CSVGGQGSDTQYF
J: TRBJ2-7; V: TRBV7-9; size: NA; D: NA; DNA: TGTGCCAGCAGCCCAAGTGCGGGGGAGCAGTACTTC; CDR3: CASSPSAGEQYF
J: TRBJ2-3; V: TRBV5-8; size: few; D: NA; DNA: TGTGCCAGCAGCTGGGCCGGGACTAGCACAGATACGCAGTATTTT; CDR3: CASSWAGTSTDTQYF
J: TRBJ1-5; V: TRBV6-1; size: NA; D: NA; DNA: TGTGCCAGTTACACTCTCAATCAGCCCCAGCATTTT; CDR3: CASYTLNQPQHF
J: TRBJ2-3; V: TRBV20-1; size: once; D: NA; DNA: TGCAGTGCTAGAGTTATTTCGAGGACCACTAGCACAGATACGCAGTATTTT; CDR3: CSARVISRTTSTDTQYF
J: TRBJ1-2; V: TRBV5-6; size: NA; D: TRBD1; DNA: TGTGCCAGCAGCTACCGGACAGGGGGTTACTCTGGCTACACCTTC; CDR3: CASSYRTGGYSGYTF
J: TRBJ2-3; V: TRBV10-3; size: few; D: NA; DNA: TGTGCCATCAGTGAAAAAAGGGCGGCCTCAGCGGATACGCAGTATTTT; CDR3: CAISEKRAASADTQYF